This entry lists 2 T cell receptor beta chains sequenced from one sample in a study of beta chain features in type 1 diabetes. Points from the study as a whole: Type 1 diabetes patients showed a moderate but significant shortening of TCRB CDR3s in all four CD4+ subsets.

Sequenced material consisted of expressed TCRB transcripts (all of the isolated RNA was reverse transcribed). Method: immunoSEQ multiplex PCR; TCRdb's copy keeps in-frame clones and lacks some. The table shows under 850,000 clones, with around 15% occurring only once. Antigens for these TCRs are unknown. The specimen sequenced was naive CD4+ T cells from blood. These receptors all stem from a young man with type 1 diabetes.

J is TRBJ1-5 and V is TRBV2, with D possibly matching TRBD1 (5 bases). In germline, CDR1 is SNHLY, CDR2 FYNNEI. The length of the CDR3 is 12 residues. V lost 5 bases to trimming and J lost 6 bases, with 8 bases between them. In DNA, the CDR3 is TGTGCCAGCAGTCAAGGGGTTCAGCCCCAGCATTTT. Protein product: CASSQGVQPQHF.

The gene calls are TRBV7-9 and TRBJ2-7; TRBD1 matches at 7 bases. Trimming took 7 bases from V and 3 from J; bases not matched to a gene: 9. The CDR3 covers 14 residues. Germline CDR1 is SEHNR and CDR2 is FQNEAQ (reference sequence). This CDR3 is CASTSAAGGYEQYF. CDR3 bases: TGTGCCAGCACCTCCGCGGCAGGGGGCTACGAGCAGTACTTC.